The 16 T cell receptor beta chains in this list originate from one sample, sequenced in a study of blood T cell repertoires in COVID-19. Data came from immunoSEQ multiplex PCR; TCRdb stores just in-frame clones and leaves some out. The table includes some 530,000 clones, about 85% detected once. The specimen sequenced was PBMCs or T cells enriched from blood (not recorded which). The receptors were gathered from a woman aged 55-75 years who had recovered from COVID-19.

J is TRBJ1-4 and V is TRBV5-1, with D unresolved. Trimming removed 4 bases at V and 2 bases at J, with 15 bases between. Germline CDR1 reads SGHRS; CDR2 reads YFSETQ. The CDR3 sequence is 16 residues long. CDR3 nucleotide sequence: TGCGCCAGCAGCCTCTCCCCCGGAGGGACTAATGAAAAACTGTTTTTT. Its translation is CASSLSPGGTNEKLFF.

The chain links TRBV15 to TRBJ1-6; 10 bases agree with TRBD1. After removal of 3 bases from V and 9 bases from J, the junction contained 8 bases not matched to a gene. Germline CDR1 LNHNV, CDR2 YYDKDF (reference sequence). The length of the CDR3 is 16 residues. As DNA, the CDR3 is TGTGCCACCAGCAGCTTCGGGACAGGGGTAGGTTCACCCCTCCACTTT. It codes for CATSSFGTGVGSPLHF.

The rearrangement links TRBV6-2 or TRBV6-3 to TRBJ2-1; 11 bases are a match to TRBD2. Trimming cost V 0 bases and J 7 bases; bases outside gene matches: 17. CDR1 and CDR2 (germline): MNHEY, SVGEGT. The CDR3 is made up of 20 amino acids. As DNA, the CDR3 is TGTGCCAGCAGTTACTCGCTGGTTTCTTGGGTAGCGGGGGGGCGGAATGAGCAGTTCTTC. Protein: CASSYSLVSWVAGGRNEQFF.

Turning to this clone: Other nucleotide sequences from this sample produce the same CDR3. The chain employs TRBV27 and TRBJ1-4, with TRBD1 matching 8 bases. Germline CDR1 MNHEY, CDR2 SMNVEV (reference sequence). The V segment lost 8 bases and the J segment 5 bases; nucleotides outside the gene matches: 4. CDR3 length: 13 amino acids. CDR3 nucleotide sequence: TGTGCCAGCCGGACAGGGCCGAATGAAAAACTGTTTTTT. It specifies CASRTGPNEKLFF.

The V call is TRBV10-3, the J call TRBJ2-6; TRBD2 matches 13 bases. V lost 8 bases to trimming and J lost 2 bases; unmatched junction nucleotides: 6. Germline V gene data show CDR1 as ENHRY and CDR2 as SYGVKD. This CDR3 is 17 amino acids long. The CDR3 DNA reads TGTGCCATCTCGACTAGCGGGGGGCCTCCTGGGGCCAACGTCCTGACTTTC. It translates to CAISTSGGPPGANVLTF.

The chain couples TRBV18 to TRBJ1-4, with a weak D call TRBD1 (5 bases). Per germline, CDR1 KGHSH and CDR2 LQKENI. The CDR3 has 14 residues. V was cut by 3 bases and J by 5 bases, with 10 bases left in between. The CDR3 here is CASSPRDGNEKLFF. The CDR3 bases are TGTGCCAGCTCACCGCGGGACGGAAATGAAAAACTGTTTTTT.

The V and J genes are TRBV12-3 or TRBV12-4 and TRBJ1-1; D is possibly TRBD1 (5 bases). The CDR3 runs 13 residues. Trimming left V 8 bases short and J 5 bases short, with 15 bases between. CDR3 DNA sequence: TGTGCCAGCTGTACATTGGGGCAGACTGAAGCTTTCTTT. Amino acids: CASCTLGQTEAFF.

The V call is TRBV6-1, the J call TRBJ1-5; the D gene is possibly TRBD1 (5 bases). There are 15 residues in the CDR3. Per the germline V gene, CDR1 is MNHNS and CDR2 is SASEGT. Trimming removed 0 bases from V and 4 bases from J, with 10 bases in between. DNA of the CDR3: TGTGCCAGCAGTGAAGCGGGGGGATCTAATCAGCCCCAGCATTTT. This translates into CASSEAGGSNQPQHF.

This chain uses TRBV7-9 with TRBJ2-1; D is ambiguous. The germline CDR1 and CDR2 sequences are SEHNR and FQNEAQ (reference sequence). The CDR3 is 10 residues long. V was shortened by 5 bases and J by 10 bases, with 6 bases between the two germline ends. This chain's CDR3 is CASSQLEQFF. CDR3 coding DNA: TGTGCCAGCAGCCAGTTGGAGCAGTTCTTC. Looking up the rest from reference TRBV7-9 and TRBJ2-1 gives the full variable domain: DTGVSQNPRHKITKRGQNVTFRCDPISEHNRLYWYRQTLGQGPEFLTYFQNEAQLEKSRLLSDRFSAERPKGSFSTLEIQRTEQGDSAMYLCASSQLEQFFGPGTRLTVL.

The J gene is TRBJ2-3, the V gene TRBV11-2; TRBD2 aligns across 11 bases. The CDR3 is made up of 15 amino acids. V shed 6 bases and J 2 bases; nucleotides not matched to a gene: 4. CDR1 and CDR2 from the germline V gene are SGHAT and FQNNGV. The CDR3 DNA sequence: TGTGCCAGCAGGGTGGGACTAGCGGACACAGATACGCAGTATTTT. Its protein is CASRVGLADTDTQYF. The full variable domain, completed using reference TRBV11-2 and TRBJ2-3, is EAGVAQSPRYKIIEKRQSVAFWCNPISGHATLYWYQQILGQGPKLLIQFQNNGVVDDSQLPKDRFSAERLKGVDSTLKIQPAKLEDSAVYLCASRVGLADTDTQYFGPGTRLTVL.

In DNA, the CDR3 is TGTGCCAGCAGTTACCCCTTCCCCCCCTACGAGCAGTACTTC. As protein: CASSYPFPPYEQYF. The V gene is TRBV6-5, the J gene TRBJ2-7, with D unresolved. V shed 2 bases and J shed 2 bases, with 10 bases lying between them. Germline V gene lookup returns CDR1 MNHEY and CDR2 SVGAGI. The CDR3 sequence is 14 residues long.

Note on this clone: The same CDR3 also results from other DNA sequences found in this sample. CDR3 loop: CASSSSTDTQYF. CDR3 nucleotide sequence: TGTGCCAGCAGTTCCTCCACAGATACGCAGTATTTT. The J gene is TRBJ2-3, the V gene TRBV12-3 or TRBV12-4; D ambiguous. V shed 4 bases and J shed 2 bases, with 4 bases lying between them. The CDR3 is 12 residues long.

V gene TRBV19 combines with J gene TRBJ1-3; D ambiguous. The germline V gene encodes CDR1 LNHDA and CDR2 SQIVND (reference sequence). Trimming took off 6 bases at V and 7 bases at J, with 13 bases between the two ends. The CDR3 has 13 residues. The CDR3 DNA sequence: TGTGCCAGTAGCTCGGTAGCCGGGAACACCATATATTTT. Translation: CASSSVAGNTIYF.

This chain connects TRBV7-9 to TRBJ2-6; D gene unclear. The germline V gene encodes CDR1 SEHNR and CDR2 FQNEAQ (reference sequence). With 11 bases removed from V and 0 bases from J, the gap between germline ends came to 8 bases. This CDR3 has 13 amino acids. CDR3 region: CAVGASGANVLTF. The CDR3, as DNA: TGTGCCGTCGGAGCCTCTGGGGCCAACGTCCTGACTTTC.

This sequence joins TRBV29-1 and TRBJ2-2; weak D call: TRBD1 (5 bases). Trimming cost V 3 bases and J 1 base, with 6 bases left between them. The V gene's germline CDR1 is SQVTM and CDR2 ANQGSEA. The CDR3 extends over 13 amino acids. The CDR3 nucleotides are TGCAGCGTTGAGACAGAGAACACCGGGGAGCTGTTTTTT. The encoded protein is CSVETENTGELFF.

V and J are TRBV27 and TRBJ1-5; D gene ambiguous. The CDR3 is 13 amino acids. Germline V lookup: CDR1 MNHEY, CDR2 SMNVEV (reference sequence). Between the trimmed V and J ends, which lost 4 bases and 6 bases, there was a span of 10 bases. The CDR3 sequence is CASSSLTRQPQHF. The CDR3 bases are TGTGCCAGCAGTTCCCTTACTCGTCAGCCCCAGCATTTT.